Below are 26 T cell receptor beta chains sequenced from a single sample in a study of CD8+ T cells in alopecia areata. Following extraction, RNA underwent reverse transcription to cDNA, which served as the sequencing template. Sequencing used immunoSEQ multiplex PCR; TCRdb keeps in-frame clones, though not all of them. Among about 99,000 clones listed, approximately 60% were seen once. Sequenced sample: CD4+ T cells sorted from blood. The receptors stem from a human donor in good health.

This clone has only a few counts. V and J are TRBV29-1 and TRBJ1-1; D uncertain. CDR1 and CDR2 (germline): SQVTM, ANQGSEA. Trimming cost V 2 bases and J 4 bases, with 11 bases left between them. The CDR3 sequence is 13 residues long. CDR3 DNA sequence: TGCAGCGTTGAACGAGAGATTGGCACTGAAGCTTTCTTT. It encodes CSVEREIGTEAFF.

The gene calls are TRBV2 and TRBJ2-1, with D unresolved. Germline V gene lookup returns CDR1 SNHLY and CDR2 FYNNEI. V was trimmed by 7 bases and J by 4 bases, leaving 14 bases between them. CDR3 length: 14 amino acids. CDR3 nucleotides: TGTGCCAGCAAAACTGACCGAACGTACAATGAGCAGTTCTTC. The encoded protein is CASKTDRTYNEQFF.

This clone was seen a few times. The rearrangement joins TRBV4-2 to TRBJ2-7; the D is unclear. The CDR3 loop spans 15 amino acids. Germline values: CDR1 LGHNA, CDR2 YNFKEQ. V was cut by 0 bases and J by 0 bases, with 9 bases left in between. In DNA form, the CDR3 reads TGTGCCAGCAGCCAAGATTTGGACGTCTCCTACGAGCAGTACTTC. It encodes CASSQDLDVSYEQYF.

This clone has a handful of counts. CDR3 coding DNA: TGTGCCAGCAGCGCGGGAACTAGCGGCTCGAACACCGGGGAGCTGTTTTTT. Protein sequence: CASSAGTSGSNTGELFF. The chain carries TRBV5-6 and TRBJ2-2, with 8 bases that match TRBD2. The CDR3 is made up of 17 amino acids. Germline V gene data show CDR1 as SGHDT and CDR2 as YYEEEE. V dropped 4 bases and J dropped 0; count of bases not matched to a gene: 8.

This clone was observed a handful of times. Other DNA variants within this sample encode the same CDR3. V and J are TRBV30 and TRBJ1-5; D uncertain. The CDR3 is 13 amino acids. Germline CDR1 is GTSNPN and CDR2 is SVGIG (reference sequence). The V end was cut by 0 bases, the J end by 5 bases, with 8 bases between. CDR3 bases: TGTGCCTGGAGTGTACGCGGGGATCAGCCCCAGCATTTT. Protein product: CAWSVRGDQPQHF.

V and J are TRBV19 and TRBJ1-4; TRBD1 agrees at 8 bases. V lost 6 bases and J lost 6; bases outside the gene matches: 6. This CDR3 comprises 14 residues. Germline CDR1 reads LNHDA; CDR2 reads SQIVND (reference sequence). CDR3 region: CASSSQGGDEKLFF. In nucleotides, the CDR3 is TGTGCCAGTAGCTCACAGGGGGGGGATGAAAAACTGTTTTTT.

The gene calls are TRBV4-1 and TRBJ2-7, with D perhaps given as TRBD1 or TRBD2 (5 bases each). Trimming left V 7 bases short and J 3 bases short, with 16 bases between. This CDR3 region has 14 residues. Germline values: CDR1 MGHRA, CDR2 YSYEKL. The CDR3 nucleotides read TGCGCCAGCACCCCGGAGACAGACTACTACGAGCAGTACTTC. It codes for CASTPETDYYEQYF.

The rearrangement joins TRBV7-8 to TRBJ2-5, with D perhaps TRBD1 (5 bases). Germline V gene sequence: CDR1 SGHVS, CDR2 FQNEAQ. The CDR3 consists of 13 residues. The ends were cut back, 4 bases at V and 0 bases at J, with 6 bases in the middle. The CDR3 DNA reads as TGTGCCAGCAGCTCAGGGTACCAAGAGACCCAGTACTTC. Encoded protein: CASSSGYQETQYF.

The J gene is TRBJ2-4, the V gene TRBV18; 7 positions match TRBD1. The V and J ends lost 3 bases and 5 bases, in that order; junction bases with no gene match: 1. Germline CDR1 is KGHSH and CDR2 is LQKENI. The CDR3 has 13 residues. The DNA for the CDR3 is TGTGCCAGCTCACCCGGACAGGAAAACATTCAGTACTTC. Encoded protein: CASSPGQENIQYF. Full variable domain (missing parts from reference TRBV18 and TRBJ2-4): NAGVMQNPRHLVRRRGQEARLRCSPMKGHSHVYWYRQLPEEGLKFMVYLQKENIIDESGMPKERFSAEFPKEGPSILRIQQVVRGDSAAYFCASSPGQENIQYFGAGTRLSVL.

The chain joins TRBV27 to TRBJ2-1, with TRBD2 as a possible D gene (5 bases). Germline CDR1 reads MNHEY; CDR2 reads SMNVEV (reference sequence). Trimming removed 5 bases from V and 0 bases from J, with 14 bases in between. The CDR3 is 16 amino acids. The CDR3 protein is CASSPREYFSYNEQFF. The CDR3 DNA reads TGTGCCAGCAGTCCAAGGGAGTATTTCTCCTACAATGAGCAGTTCTTC.

CDR3 protein: CASSGRLDRGLSYEQYF. CDR3 DNA: TGTGCCAGCAGCGGTAGATTGGACAGGGGGCTCTCCTACGAGCAGTACTTC. The chain carries TRBV9 and TRBJ2-7; TRBD1 matches 11 bases. CDR1 and CDR2 from the germline V gene are SGDLS and YYNGEE. The CDR3 runs 17 residues. V trimming: 3 bases; J trimming: 0 bases; junction bases outside the gene matches: 8.

The chain couples TRBV5-1 to TRBJ2-3; D may be TRBD2 (5 bases). V lost 4 bases and J lost 9, with 18 bases in between. From germline, CDR1 is SGHRS and CDR2 YFSETQ. The CDR3 loop spans 14 amino acids. The DNA for the CDR3 is TGCGCCAGCAGCACTGGGAGTGCTTCTGGGACGCAGTATTTT. It encodes CASSTGSASGTQYF.

Note on this clone: Other DNA sequences in the sample encode the same CDR3. The chain is built from TRBV25-1 and TRBJ1-4, with D maybe TRBD1 (5 bases). The ends were cut back, 2 bases at V and 3 bases at J, with 10 bases in the middle. This CDR3 region has 15 residues. CDR1 and CDR2 from the germline V gene are MGHDK and SYGVNS. CDR3 DNA: TGTGCCAGCAGTGAACAGGGTCGGGCTAATGAAAAACTGTTTTTT. This gives the protein CASSEQGRANEKLFF.

The chain has TRBV4-1 and TRBJ1-5; a possible D gene is TRBD1 (5 bases). The CDR3 covers 15 residues. V was cut by 1 base and J by 8 bases, with 15 bases left in between. CDR1 and CDR2 (germline): MGHRA, YSYEKL. In nucleotides, the CDR3 is TGCGCCAGCAGCCAAGCCGGGACCCAAGGGGAGCCCCAGCATTTT. This translates into CASSQAGTQGEPQHF.

This clone was seen a single time. The chain uses TRBV30 and TRBJ2-7; 9 positions agree with TRBD1. The junction had 3 bases not matched to a gene; V was cut back by 4 bases and J by 2 bases. Germline-derived CDR1 and CDR2 are GTSNPN and SVGIG (reference sequence). The CDR3 sequence is 13 residues long. The CDR3: CAWTRQGAYEQYF. In DNA, the CDR3 is TGTGCCTGGACTCGACAGGGGGCCTACGAGCAGTACTTC.

The V call is TRBV18, the J call TRBJ2-2; D ambiguous. CDR1 and CDR2 from the germline V gene are KGHSH and LQKENI. The CDR3 loop spans 17 amino acids. V was trimmed by 8 bases and J by 0 bases, leaving 19 bases between them. CDR3 residues: CASPHPLGNSNTGELFF. The CDR3 DNA sequence: TGTGCCAGCCCTCACCCTCTGGGCAACTCGAACACCGGGGAGCTGTTTTTT.

The J gene is TRBJ2-1, the V gene TRBV11-2; D is ambiguous. CDR3 length equals 11 residues. V lost 7 bases to trimming and J lost 4 bases, with 5 bases between them. Germline V CDR1 and CDR2: SGHAT, FQNNGV. The CDR3 nucleotides read TGTGCCAGCACCCAGTACAATGAGCAGTTCTTC. Translated: CASTQYNEQFF. Full variable domain (missing parts from reference TRBV11-2 and TRBJ2-1): EAGVAQSPRYKIIEKRQSVAFWCNPISGHATLYWYQQILGQGPKLLIQFQNNGVVDDSQLPKDRFSAERLKGVDSTLKIQPAKLEDSAVYLCASTQYNEQFFGPGTRLTVL.

The chain has TRBV29-1 and TRBJ2-7, with a tentative D call TRBD1 (6 bases). The ends were cut back, 4 bases at V and 4 bases at J, with 11 bases in the middle. CDR1 SQVTM and CDR2 ANQGSEA come from the germline V gene. This CDR3 spans 12 amino acids. The DNA for the CDR3 is TGCAGCGTTGTGGGGGCTGCTTACGAGCAGTACTTC. This gives the protein CSVVGAAYEQYF.

This clone was seen only a few times. This chain uses TRBV28 with TRBJ2-5; D ambiguous. V was cut by 5 bases and J by 4 bases, with 17 bases left in between. The CDR3 runs to 15 residues. Per the germline V gene, CDR1 is MDHEN and CDR2 is SYDVKM. The CDR3 region is CASSPPSLGGETQYF. CDR3 bases: TGTGCCAGCAGTCCCCCCTCTTTGGGTGGAGAGACCCAGTACTTC.

This clone was seen a handful of times. The rearrangement joins TRBV29-1 to TRBJ2-7; 7 bases are shared with TRBD1. The CDR3 extends over 14 amino acids. CDR1 SQVTM and CDR2 ANQGSEA come from the germline V gene. This CDR3 reads CRAKQGQSSYEQYF. CDR3 in DNA: TGCAGGGCCAAACAGGGGCAAAGCTCCTACGAGCAGTACTTC.

This clone was picked up a small number of times. Within the sample, other DNA sequences also encode this same CDR3. The rearrangement links TRBV29-1 to TRBJ1-2; D possibly corresponds to TRBD1 (5 bases). The CDR3 is 12 amino acids. Germline-derived CDR1 and CDR2 are SQVTM and ANQGSEA. V lost 6 bases, J lost 2 bases, and 10 bases lay in between. Written as DNA, the CDR3 is TGCAGCGTGGGGACGGCGAACTATGGCTACACCTTC. Its translation: CSVGTANYGYTF.

This chain links TRBV10-3 with TRBJ1-5; perhaps TRBD1 as D (5 bases). The length of the CDR3 is 13 residues. The V gene lost 8 bases and the J gene lost 0 bases, with 8 bases spanning the gap. Germline-derived CDR1 and CDR2 are ENHRY and SYGVKD. The CDR3 spells CAIGAYSNQPQHF. The CDR3 DNA sequence: TGTGCCATCGGGGCATATAGCAATCAGCCCCAGCATTTT.

This clone has a count of ten or more. The chain couples TRBV5-4 to TRBJ2-3; a weak D match, TRBD2 (5 bases). The V end lost 2 bases, the J end lost 6 bases, and 13 bases lay between the germline ends. The V gene's germline CDR1 is SGHNT and CDR2 YYREEE (reference sequence). The CDR3 totals 14 residues. The DNA of the CDR3 is TGTGCCAGCAGCTTTGGTCGGAGGCTGGATACGCAGTATTTT. It translates to CASSFGRRLDTQYF.

V gene TRBV5-4 combines with J gene TRBJ2-5; 9 bases agree with TRBD1. The CDR3 has 15 amino acids. Trimming took 2 bases from V and 7 from J; bases not matched to a gene: 9. From germline, CDR1 is SGHNT and CDR2 YYREEE (reference sequence). DNA for the CDR3: TGTGCCAGCAGCTTTCCGGGACAGGGTCGGGGGACCCAGTACTTC. Translation: CASSFPGQGRGTQYF. Drawing the rest from reference TRBV5-4 and TRBJ2-5, the complete variable domain is ETGVTQSPTHLIKTRGQQVTLRCSSQSGHNTVSWYQQALGQGPQFIFQYYREEENGRGNFPPRFSGLQFPNYSSELNVNALELDDSALYLCASSFPGQGRGTQYFGPGTRLLVL.

The CDR3 DNA reads TGTGCCAGCAGCTCCGCCCGGGGGCGCGTGGAGACCCAGTACTTC. It is translated as CASSSARGRVETQYF. This chain links TRBV7-2 with TRBJ2-5; D might be TRBD1 or TRBD2, each matching 6 bases. The CDR3 extends over 15 amino acids. V lost 4 bases and J 5 bases, leaving 17 bases between the germline ends. Germline CDR1 and CDR2: SGHTA and FQGNSA.

This clone was observed a few times. The rearrangement joins TRBV29-1 to TRBJ2-2; 8 bases are a match to TRBD2. Germline trimming cut 0 bases from V and 0 bases from J; bases unmatched to any gene: 6. Germline loops: CDR1 SQVTM, CDR2 ANQGSEA. The CDR3 has 17 amino acids. The CDR3 loop is CSVEDRLAGSNTGELFF. The DNA for the CDR3 is TGCAGCGTTGAAGATCGGTTAGCGGGGTCGAACACCGGGGAGCTGTTTTTT.